Listed here is a single TCR beta chain. Its antigen is still unknown. A mixed TRB-A/B primer pool amplified rearranged TRB by multiplex touch-down PCR. MiXCR was run by TCRdb on the multiplex PCR reads, yielding one entry per CDR3 protein. The table includes 10,000 to 13,000 distinct CDR3 sequences, around 32% detected once. Peripheral blood genomic DNA, not sorted cells or RNA, was the template. The source of the sample is a study of T cell repertoires in aging, cancer and after chemotherapy. Study-level information: Donors were grouped into six age bands spanning 30 or younger through 70 or older. About 9 million TCR reads were in the whole dataset.

The study's findings and limits: Compared with age-matched healthy donors, untreated hematological or solid cancer patients showed higher blood TCR clonality. Median generation probability rose over the chemotherapy interval in each cancer cohort, suggesting rebound thymic output.

There are 15 residues in the CDR3. Per germline, CDR1 GTSNPN and CDR2 SVGIG (reference sequence). Trimming took 3 bases from V and 0 from J; bases not matched to a gene: 7. Sequencing was performed on blood. V usage is TRBV30 and J usage is TRBJ1-2, with TRBD1 matching over 7 bases. This receptor was taken from a human donor in good health. The CDR3 sequence is CAWREPTGANYGYTF. In DNA form, the CDR3 reads TGTGCCTGGAGGGAACCCACAGGGGCTAACTATGGCTACACCTTC.